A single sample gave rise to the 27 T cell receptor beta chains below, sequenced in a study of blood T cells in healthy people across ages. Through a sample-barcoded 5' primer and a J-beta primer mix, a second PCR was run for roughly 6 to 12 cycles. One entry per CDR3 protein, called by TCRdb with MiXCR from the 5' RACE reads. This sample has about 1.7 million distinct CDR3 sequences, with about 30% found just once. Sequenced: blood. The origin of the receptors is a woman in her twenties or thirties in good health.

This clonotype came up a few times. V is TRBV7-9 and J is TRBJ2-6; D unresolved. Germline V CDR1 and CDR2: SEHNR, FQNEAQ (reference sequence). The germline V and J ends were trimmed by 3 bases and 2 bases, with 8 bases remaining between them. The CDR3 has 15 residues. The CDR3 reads CASSFDQPGANVLTF. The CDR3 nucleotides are TGTGCCAGCAGCTTTGACCAACCTGGGGCCAACGTCCTGACTTTC.

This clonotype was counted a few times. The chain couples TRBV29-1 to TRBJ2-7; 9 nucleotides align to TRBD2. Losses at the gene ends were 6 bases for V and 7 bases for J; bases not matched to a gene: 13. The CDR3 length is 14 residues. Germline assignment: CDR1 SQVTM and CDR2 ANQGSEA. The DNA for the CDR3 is TGCAGCGTACTAGCGGGCAATATCGGAAATGAGCAGTACTTC. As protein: CSVLAGNIGNEQYF.

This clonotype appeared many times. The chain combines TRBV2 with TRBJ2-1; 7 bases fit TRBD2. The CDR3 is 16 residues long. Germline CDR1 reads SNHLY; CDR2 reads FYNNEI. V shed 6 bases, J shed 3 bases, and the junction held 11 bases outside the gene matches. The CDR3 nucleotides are TGTGCCAGCAGGGCCTTCAGCGGGATCCTCTACAATGAGCAGTTCTTC. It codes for CASRAFSGILYNEQFF.

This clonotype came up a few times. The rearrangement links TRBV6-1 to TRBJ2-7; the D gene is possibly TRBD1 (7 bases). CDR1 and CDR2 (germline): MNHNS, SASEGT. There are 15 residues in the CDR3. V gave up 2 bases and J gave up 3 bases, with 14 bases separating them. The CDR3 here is CASSEHDREDYEQYF. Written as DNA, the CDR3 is TGTGCCAGCAGTGAACACGACAGGGAGGACTACGAGCAGTACTTC.

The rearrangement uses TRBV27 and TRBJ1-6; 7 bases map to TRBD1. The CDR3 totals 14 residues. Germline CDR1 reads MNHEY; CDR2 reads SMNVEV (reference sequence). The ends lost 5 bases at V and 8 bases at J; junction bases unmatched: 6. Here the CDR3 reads CASSQTGYDSPLHF. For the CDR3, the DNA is TGTGCCAGCAGTCAGACAGGGTATGATTCACCCCTCCACTTT.

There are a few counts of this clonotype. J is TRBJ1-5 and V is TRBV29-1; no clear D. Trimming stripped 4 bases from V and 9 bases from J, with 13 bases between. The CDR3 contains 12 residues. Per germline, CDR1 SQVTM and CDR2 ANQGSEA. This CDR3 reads CSVGNEDRPQHF. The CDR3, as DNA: TGCAGCGTTGGTAATGAGGATCGGCCCCAGCATTTT.

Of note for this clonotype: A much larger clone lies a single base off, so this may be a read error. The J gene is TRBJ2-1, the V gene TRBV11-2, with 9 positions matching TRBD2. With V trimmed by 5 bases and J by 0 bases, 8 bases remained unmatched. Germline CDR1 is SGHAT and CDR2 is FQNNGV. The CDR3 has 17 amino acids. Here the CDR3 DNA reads TGTGCCAGCAGCCCCACCCCTAGCGGGGTCTCCTACAATGAGCAGTTCTTC. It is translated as CASSPTPSGVSYNEQFF.

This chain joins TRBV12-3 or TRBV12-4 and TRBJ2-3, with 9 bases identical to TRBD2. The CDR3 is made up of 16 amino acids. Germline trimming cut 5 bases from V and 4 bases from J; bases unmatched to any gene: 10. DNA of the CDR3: TGTGCCAGCAGTCCCTCTGGGACTAGCTTATCAGATACGCAGTATTTT. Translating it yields CASSPSGTSLSDTQYF.

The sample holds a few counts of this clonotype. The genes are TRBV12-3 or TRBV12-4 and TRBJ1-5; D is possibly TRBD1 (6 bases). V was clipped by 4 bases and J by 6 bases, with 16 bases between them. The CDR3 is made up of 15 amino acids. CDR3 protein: CASSSRDIKAQPQHF. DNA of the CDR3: TGTGCCAGCAGTTCCCGGGACATAAAGGCTCAGCCCCAGCATTTT.

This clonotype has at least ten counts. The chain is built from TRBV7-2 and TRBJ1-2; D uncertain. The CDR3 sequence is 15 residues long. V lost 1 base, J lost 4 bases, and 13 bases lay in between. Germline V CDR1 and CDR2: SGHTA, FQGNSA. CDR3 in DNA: TGTGCCAGCAGCTTAGTAGGACTGGGAACCTATGGCTACACCTTC. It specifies CASSLVGLGTYGYTF.

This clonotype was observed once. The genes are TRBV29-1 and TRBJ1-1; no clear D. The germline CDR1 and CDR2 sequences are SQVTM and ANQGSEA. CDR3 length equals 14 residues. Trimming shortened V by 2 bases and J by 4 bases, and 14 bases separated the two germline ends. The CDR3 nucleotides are TGCAGCGTTGAACCGGCAGGATGGGGCACTGAAGCTTTCTTT. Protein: CSVEPAGWGTEAFF.

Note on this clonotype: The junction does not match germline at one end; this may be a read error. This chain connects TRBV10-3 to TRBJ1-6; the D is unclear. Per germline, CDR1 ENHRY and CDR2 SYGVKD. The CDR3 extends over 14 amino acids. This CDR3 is CAISEEPRYSPPHF. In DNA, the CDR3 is TGTGCCATCAGTGAGGAACCGCGTTATTCACCCCCCCACTTT.

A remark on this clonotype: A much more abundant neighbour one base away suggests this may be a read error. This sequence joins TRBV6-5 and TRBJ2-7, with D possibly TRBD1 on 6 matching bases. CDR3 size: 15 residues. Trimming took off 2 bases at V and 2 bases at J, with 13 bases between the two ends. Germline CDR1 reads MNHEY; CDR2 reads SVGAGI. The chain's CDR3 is CASSYDRHHTYEQYF. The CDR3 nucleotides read TGTGCCAGCAGTTACGACAGGCACCATACCTACGAGCAGTACTTC.

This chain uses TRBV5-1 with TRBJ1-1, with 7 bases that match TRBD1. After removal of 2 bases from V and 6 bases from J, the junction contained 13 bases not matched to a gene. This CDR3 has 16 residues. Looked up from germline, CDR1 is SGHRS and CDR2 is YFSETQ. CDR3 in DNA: TGCGCCAGCAGCTTTTCGGCAGGGGGATCCCGCGCTGAAGCTTTCTTT. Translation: CASSFSAGGSRAEAFF.

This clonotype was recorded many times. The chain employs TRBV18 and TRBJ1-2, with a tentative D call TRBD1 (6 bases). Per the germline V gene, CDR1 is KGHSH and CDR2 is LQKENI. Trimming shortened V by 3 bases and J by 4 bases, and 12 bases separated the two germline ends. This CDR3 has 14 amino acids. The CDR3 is CASSPTGPGYGYTF. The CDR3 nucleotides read TGTGCCAGCTCACCCACAGGGCCCGGCTATGGCTACACCTTC.

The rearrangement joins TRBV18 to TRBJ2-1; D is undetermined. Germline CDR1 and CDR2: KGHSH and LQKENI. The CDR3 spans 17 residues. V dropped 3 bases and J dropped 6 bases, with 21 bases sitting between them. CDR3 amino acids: CASSPAVGGEMGNEQFF. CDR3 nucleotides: TGTGCCAGCTCACCGGCGGTGGGCGGCGAAATGGGCAATGAGCAGTTCTTC. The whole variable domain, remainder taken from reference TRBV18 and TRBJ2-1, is NAGVMQNPRHLVRRRGQEARLRCSPMKGHSHVYWYRQLPEEGLKFMVYLQKENIIDESGMPKERFSAEFPKEGPSILRIQQVVRGDSAAYFCASSPAVGGEMGNEQFFGPGTRLTVL.

The CDR3 sequence: CASRKQGEANEKLFF. For the CDR3, the DNA is TGTGCCAGCAGGAAACAGGGGGAGGCTAATGAAAAACTGTTTTTT. The V call is TRBV6-6, the J call TRBJ1-4; TRBD1 aligns across 8 bases. The CDR3 totals 15 residues. V dropped 6 bases and J dropped 3; count of bases not matched to a gene: 6. Germline V gives CDR1 MNHNY, CDR2 SVGAGI (reference sequence).

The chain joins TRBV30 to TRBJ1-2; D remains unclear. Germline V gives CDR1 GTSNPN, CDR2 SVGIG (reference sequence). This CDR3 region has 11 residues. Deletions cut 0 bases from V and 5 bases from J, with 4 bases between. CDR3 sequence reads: CAWSVHYGYTF. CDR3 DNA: TGTGCCTGGAGTGTTCATTATGGCTACACCTTC.

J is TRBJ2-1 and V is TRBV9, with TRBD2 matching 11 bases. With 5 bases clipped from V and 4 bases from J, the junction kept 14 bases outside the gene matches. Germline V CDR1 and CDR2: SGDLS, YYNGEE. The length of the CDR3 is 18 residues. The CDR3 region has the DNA TGTGCCAGCAGGGCTGGGGGTAGCGGGGGGGAAGAATACAATGAGCAGTTCTTC. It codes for CASRAGGSGGEEYNEQFF.

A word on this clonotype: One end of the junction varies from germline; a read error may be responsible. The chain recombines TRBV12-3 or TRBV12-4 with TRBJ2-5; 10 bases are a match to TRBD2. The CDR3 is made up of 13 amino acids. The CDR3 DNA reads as TGTGCCAGCACTTTAGCGGGGGGCCTGACCCAGTACTTC. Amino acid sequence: CASTLAGGLTQYF.

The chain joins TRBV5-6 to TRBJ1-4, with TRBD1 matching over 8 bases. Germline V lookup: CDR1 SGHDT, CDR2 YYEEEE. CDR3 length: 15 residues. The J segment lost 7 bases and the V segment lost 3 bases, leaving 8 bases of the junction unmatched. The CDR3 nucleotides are TGTGCCAGCAGCTCCCCGACAGGGGAGGGTGAAAAACTGTTTTTT. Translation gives CASSSPTGEGEKLFF.

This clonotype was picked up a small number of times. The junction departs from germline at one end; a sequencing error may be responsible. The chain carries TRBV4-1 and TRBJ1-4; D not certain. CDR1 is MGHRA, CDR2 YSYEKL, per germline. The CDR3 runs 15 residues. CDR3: CASSQLSPLPEKLVF. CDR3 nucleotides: TGCGCCAGCAGCCAACTGTCGCCCCTGCCTGAAAAACTGGTTTTT.

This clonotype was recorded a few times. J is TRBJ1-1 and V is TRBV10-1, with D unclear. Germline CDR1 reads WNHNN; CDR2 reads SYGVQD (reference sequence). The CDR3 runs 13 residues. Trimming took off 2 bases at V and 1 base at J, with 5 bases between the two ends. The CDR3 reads CASSENANTEAFF. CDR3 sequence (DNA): TGCGCCAGCAGTGAGAACGCGAACACTGAAGCTTTCTTT.

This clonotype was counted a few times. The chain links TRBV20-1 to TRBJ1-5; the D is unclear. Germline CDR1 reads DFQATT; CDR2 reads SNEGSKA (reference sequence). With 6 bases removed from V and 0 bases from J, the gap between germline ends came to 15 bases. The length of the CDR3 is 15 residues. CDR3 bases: TGCAGTGCGGGCACTGATCCTTTTAGCAATCAGCCCCAGCATTTT. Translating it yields CSAGTDPFSNQPQHF.

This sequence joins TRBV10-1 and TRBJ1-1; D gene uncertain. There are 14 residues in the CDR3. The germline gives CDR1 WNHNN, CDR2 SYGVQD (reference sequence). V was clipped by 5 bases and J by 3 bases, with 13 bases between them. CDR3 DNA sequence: TGCGCCAGCAGTTTCGGCCTGAAGGACACTGAAGCTTTCTTT. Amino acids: CASSFGLKDTEAFF.

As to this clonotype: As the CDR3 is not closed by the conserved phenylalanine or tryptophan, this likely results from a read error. Here the CDR3 DNA reads TGTGCCAGCAGATTTAGCGGGAGTGGGGGGAGCACAGATACGCAGTATTCT. Amino acid sequence: CASRFSGSGGSTDTQYS. The gene calls are TRBV12-3 or TRBV12-4 and TRBJ2-3; TRBD2 matches 9 bases. Trimming cost V 6 bases and J 0 bases; bases outside gene matches: 10. The CDR3 covers 17 residues.

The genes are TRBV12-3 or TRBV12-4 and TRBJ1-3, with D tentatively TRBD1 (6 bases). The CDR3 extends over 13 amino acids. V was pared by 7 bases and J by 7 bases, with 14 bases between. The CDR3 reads CASTLTGVNTIYF. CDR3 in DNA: TGTGCCAGCACCTTGACAGGAGTTAACACCATATATTTT.